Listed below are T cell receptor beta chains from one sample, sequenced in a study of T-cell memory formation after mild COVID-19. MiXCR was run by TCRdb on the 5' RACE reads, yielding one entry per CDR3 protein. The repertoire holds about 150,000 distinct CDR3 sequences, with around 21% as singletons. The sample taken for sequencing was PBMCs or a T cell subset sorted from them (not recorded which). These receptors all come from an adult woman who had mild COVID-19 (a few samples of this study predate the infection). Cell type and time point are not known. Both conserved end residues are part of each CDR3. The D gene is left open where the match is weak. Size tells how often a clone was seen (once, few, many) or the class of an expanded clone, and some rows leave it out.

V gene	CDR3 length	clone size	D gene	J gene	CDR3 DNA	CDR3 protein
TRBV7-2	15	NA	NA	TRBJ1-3	TGTGCCAGCAGCTTAGACGGGGCGAAAGGAAACACCATATATTTT	CASSLDGAKGNTIYF
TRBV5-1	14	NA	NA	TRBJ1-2	TGCGCCAGCAAATTGGCCAGCAATAACTATGGCTACACCTTC	CASKLASNNYGYTF
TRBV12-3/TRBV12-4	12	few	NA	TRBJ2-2	TGTGCCAGCAGTTTTTGGGCCCGGGAGCTGTTTTTT	CASSFWARELFF
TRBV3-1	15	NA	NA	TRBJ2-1	TGTGCCAGCAGCCAAGGACTAGTCAAGACACCTGAGCAGTTCTTC	CASSQGLVKTPEQFF
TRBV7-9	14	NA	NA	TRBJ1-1	TGTGCCAGCAGCTTATATGGGGGTGACACTGAAGCTTTCTTT	CASSLYGGDTEAFF
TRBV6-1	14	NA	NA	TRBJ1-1	TGTGCCAGCAGTGAAGCCAGGGGAGGAACTGAAGCTTTCTTT	CASSEARGGTEAFF
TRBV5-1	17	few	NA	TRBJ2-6	TGCGCCAGCAGCTTGGCGTCGGTCAGCTCTGGGGCCAACGTCCTGACTTTC	CASSLASVSSGANVLTF
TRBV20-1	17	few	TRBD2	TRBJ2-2	TGCAGTGCTAGTAGACTAGCGGGAGGGTCGAACACCGGGGAGCTGTTTTTT	CSASRLAGGSNTGELFF
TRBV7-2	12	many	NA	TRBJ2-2	TGTGCCAGCAGCCTTTACACCGGGGAGCTGTTTTTT	CASSLYTGELFF
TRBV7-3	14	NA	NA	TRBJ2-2	TGTGCCAGCAGCTCCGGGGTCGAGGCCGGGGAGCTGTTTTTT	CASSSGVEAGELFF
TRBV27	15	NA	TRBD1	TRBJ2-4	TGTGCCAGCAGTTTTAGGCGAGACAGGGGGTACATTCAGTACTTC	CASSFRRDRGYIQYF
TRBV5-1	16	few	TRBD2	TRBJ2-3	TGCGCCAGCAGTGTAGGACTAGCGGGTCCCACAGATACGCAGTATTTT	CASSVGLAGPTDTQYF
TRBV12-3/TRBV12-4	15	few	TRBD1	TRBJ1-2	TGTGCCAGCAGTGCACTACAGGGGGCGAGGGATGGCTACACCTTC	CASSALQGARDGYTF
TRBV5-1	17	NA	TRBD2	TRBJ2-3	TGCGCCAGCAGCTTGGATGCCCTAGCGGGAGGGCCGGATACGCAGTATTTT	CASSLDALAGGPDTQYF
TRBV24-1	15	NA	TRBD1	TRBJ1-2	TGTGCCACCAGTGACACCCGGACAGGGGGCTATGGCTACACCTTC	CATSDTRTGGYGYTF
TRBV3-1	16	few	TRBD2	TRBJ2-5	TGTGCCAGCAGCCAAGGGTTGCGGGGGGCCCAAGAGACCCAGTACTTC	CASSQGLRGAQETQYF
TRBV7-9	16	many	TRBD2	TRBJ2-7	TGTGCCAGCAGCCAAACCCCACTAGCGGGAAGGTACGAGCAGTACTTC	CASSQTPLAGRYEQYF
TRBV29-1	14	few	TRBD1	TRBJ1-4	TGCAGCGCCAGGCGAGGGACAGGGAATGAAAAACTGTTTTTT	CSARRGTGNEKLFF